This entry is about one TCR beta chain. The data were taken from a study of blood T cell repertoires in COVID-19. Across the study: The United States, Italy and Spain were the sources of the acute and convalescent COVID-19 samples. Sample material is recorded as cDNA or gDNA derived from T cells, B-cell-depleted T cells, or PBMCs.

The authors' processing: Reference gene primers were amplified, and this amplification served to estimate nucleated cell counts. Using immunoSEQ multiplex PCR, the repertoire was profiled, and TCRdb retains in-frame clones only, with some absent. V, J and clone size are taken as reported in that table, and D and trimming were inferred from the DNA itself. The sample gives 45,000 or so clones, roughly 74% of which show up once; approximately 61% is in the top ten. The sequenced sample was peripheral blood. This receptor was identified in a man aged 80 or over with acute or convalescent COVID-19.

CDR3 DNA sequence: TGTGCCAGCAGACCTGGGCCCCCCCGGGGCTACACCTTC. Translating gives CASRPGPPRGYTF. V is TRBV6-5 and J is TRBJ1-2; no reliable D call. CDR3 size: 13 residues. Germline lookup yields CDR1 MNHEY and CDR2 SVGAGI. Trimming cost V 6 bases and J 8 bases, with 16 bases left between them.